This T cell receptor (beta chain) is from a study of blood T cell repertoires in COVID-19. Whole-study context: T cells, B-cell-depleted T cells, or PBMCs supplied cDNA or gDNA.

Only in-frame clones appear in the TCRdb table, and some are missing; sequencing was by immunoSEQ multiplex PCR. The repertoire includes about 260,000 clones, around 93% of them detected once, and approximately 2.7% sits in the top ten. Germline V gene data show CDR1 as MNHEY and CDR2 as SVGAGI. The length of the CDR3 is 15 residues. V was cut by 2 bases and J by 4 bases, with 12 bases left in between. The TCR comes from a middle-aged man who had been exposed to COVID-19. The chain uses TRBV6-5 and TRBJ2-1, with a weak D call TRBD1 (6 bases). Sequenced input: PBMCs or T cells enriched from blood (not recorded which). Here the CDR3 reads CASSYSTQGYNEQFF. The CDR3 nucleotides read TGTGCCAGCAGTTACAGTACTCAGGGGTACAATGAGCAGTTCTTC.